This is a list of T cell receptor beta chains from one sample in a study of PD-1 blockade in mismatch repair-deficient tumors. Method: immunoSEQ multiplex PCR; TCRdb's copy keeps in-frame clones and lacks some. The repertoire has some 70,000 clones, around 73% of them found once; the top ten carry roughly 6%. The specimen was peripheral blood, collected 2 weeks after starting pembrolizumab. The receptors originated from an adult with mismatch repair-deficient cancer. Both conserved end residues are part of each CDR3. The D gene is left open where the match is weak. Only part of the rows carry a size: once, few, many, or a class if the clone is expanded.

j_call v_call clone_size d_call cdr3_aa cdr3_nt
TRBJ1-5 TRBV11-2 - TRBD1 CASSEGQYQPQHF TGTGCCAGCAGCGAGGGACAGTATCAGCCCCAGCATTTT
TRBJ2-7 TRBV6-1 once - CASRGGAHEQYF TGTGCCAGCAGGGGGGGAGCCCACGAGCAGTACTTC
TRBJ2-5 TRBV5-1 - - CASSLASRAQETQYF TGCGCCAGCAGCTTGGCCTCCCGGGCGCAAGAGACCCAGTACTTC
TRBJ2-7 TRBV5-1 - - CASSLLDSTSYEQYF TGCGCCAGCAGCTTATTAGACAGCACGTCCTACGAGCAGTACTTC
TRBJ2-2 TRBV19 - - CASTAPLPYTGELFF TGTGCCAGTACGGCCCCCCTTCCCTACACCGGGGAGCTGTTTTTT
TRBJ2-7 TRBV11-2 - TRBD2 CASSLALAGGEQYF TGTGCCAGCAGCTTAGCCCTAGCGGGAGGCGAGCAGTACTTC
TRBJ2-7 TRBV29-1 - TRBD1 CSALPGTGGEQYF TGCAGCGCTCTACCTGGGACAGGGGGAGAGCAGTACTTC
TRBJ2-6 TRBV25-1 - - CASSAGSSGANVLTF TGTGCCAGCAGTGCAGGAAGCTCTGGGGCCAACGTCCTGACTTTC
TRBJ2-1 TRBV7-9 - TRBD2 CASSNSGRGEQFF TGTGCCAGCAGCAATAGCGGGAGGGGTGAGCAGTTCTTC
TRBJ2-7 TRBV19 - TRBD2 CASSTNKRLAGNHEQYF TGTGCCAGTAGTACAAACAAACGACTAGCGGGAAACCACGAGCAGTACTTC
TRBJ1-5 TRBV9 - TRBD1 CASSVGTGGDQPQHF TGTGCCAGCAGCGTAGGAACAGGGGGGGATCAGCCCCAGCATTTT
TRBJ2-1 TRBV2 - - CASSELEGIEQFF TGTGCCAGCAGTGAACTCGAAGGGATTGAGCAGTTCTTC
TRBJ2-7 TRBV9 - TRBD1 CASSASGTGPYEQYF TGTGCCAGCAGCGCCTCCGGGACAGGGCCCTACGAGCAGTACTTC
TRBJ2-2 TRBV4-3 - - CASSQTPGVADTGELFF TGCGCCAGCAGCCAAACCCCAGGTGTCGCTGACACCGGGGAGCTGTTTTTT
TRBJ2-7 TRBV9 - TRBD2 CASSHREGGQAYEQYF TGTGCCAGCAGCCATCGCGAGGGAGGGCAGGCCTACGAGCAGTACTTC
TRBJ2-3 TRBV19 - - CASSMGGGGTDTQYF TGTGCCAGTAGTATGGGGGGAGGAGGCACAGATACGCAGTATTTT
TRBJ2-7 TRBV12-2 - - CASRLARASGSRREQYF TGTGCAAGTCGCTTAGCTAGGGCTAGCGGGTCCAGGCGGGAGCAGTACTTC
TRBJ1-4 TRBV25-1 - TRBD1 CASSEYGQGHEKLFF TGTGCCAGCAGTGAATACGGACAGGGACATGAAAAACTGTTTTTT
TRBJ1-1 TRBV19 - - CASSIGPGLNTEAFF TGTGCCAGTAGTATAGGTCCGGGCCTGAACACTGAAGCTTTCTTT
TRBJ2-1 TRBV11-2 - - CASSFGNEQFF TGTGCCAGCAGCTTTGGCAATGAGCAGTTCTTC
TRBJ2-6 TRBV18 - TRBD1 CASSTGTGQTGANVLTF TGTGCCAGCTCAACCGGGACAGGGCAGACCGGGGCCAACGTCCTGACTTTC
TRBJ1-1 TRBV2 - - CASSDRANMNTEAFF TGTGCCAGCAGTGATCGGGCGAACATGAACACTGAAGCTTTCTTT
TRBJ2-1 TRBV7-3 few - CASSLAWGNEQFF TGTGCCAGCAGCTTAGCGTGGGGTAATGAGCAGTTCTTC
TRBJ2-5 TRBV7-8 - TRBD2 CASSLISGSGETQYF TGTGCCAGCAGCTTAATTAGCGGGAGTGGCGAGACCCAGTACTTC
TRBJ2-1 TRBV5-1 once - CASSLMAGSSSYNEQFF TGCGCCAGCAGCTTGATGGCGGGATCGAGCTCCTACAATGAGCAGTTCTTC
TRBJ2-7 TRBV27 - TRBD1 CASSSVDRDLNEQYF TGTGCCAGCAGCTCAGTGGACAGGGATCTCAACGAGCAGTACTTC
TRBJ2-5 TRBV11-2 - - CASSLGLETQYF TGTGCCAGCAGCTTGGGCCTAGAGACCCAGTACTTC
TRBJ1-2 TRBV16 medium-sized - CASSPSTGRDYGYTF TGTGCCAGCAGCCCGTCTACAGGGAGGGACTATGGCTACACCTTC
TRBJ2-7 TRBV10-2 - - CASSEQKAGNSYEQYF TGCGCCAGCAGTGAACAAAAGGCGGGGAACTCCTACGAGCAGTACTTC
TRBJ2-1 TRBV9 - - CASSAPLSGSGTFYNEQFF TGTGCCAGCAGCGCACCGCTGTCGGGATCGGGGACTTTCTACAATGAGCAGTTCTTC
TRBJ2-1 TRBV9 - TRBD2 CASTTGLAEYNEQFF TGTGCCAGCACCACGGGACTAGCGGAGTACAATGAGCAGTTCTTC
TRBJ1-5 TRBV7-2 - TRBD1 CASSPEGTGAKPQHF TGTGCCAGCAGCCCCGAGGGGACAGGGGCCAAGCCCCAGCATTTT
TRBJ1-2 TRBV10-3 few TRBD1 CAISLRDRGDYGYTF TGTGCCATCAGTTTAAGGGACAGGGGTGATTATGGCTACACCTTC
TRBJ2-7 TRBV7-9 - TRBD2 CASSLGRAGPTYEQYF TGTGCCAGCAGCTTAGGGCGAGCGGGACCAACCTACGAGCAGTACTTC
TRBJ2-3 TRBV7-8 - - CASSPPPGLGDTQYF TGTGCCAGCAGCCCCCCCCCGGGACTGGGAGATACGCAGTATTTT
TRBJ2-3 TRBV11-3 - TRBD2 CASSSRGSGLTDTQYF TGTGCCAGCAGCTCCCGGGGTAGCGGGCTCACAGATACGCAGTATTTT
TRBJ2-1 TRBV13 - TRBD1 CASSLRTGGYNEQFF TGTGCCAGCAGCCTGAGGACAGGGGGCTACAATGAGCAGTTCTTC
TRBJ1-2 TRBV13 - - CASSLGDWGGYTF TGTGCCAGCAGCTTAGGCGATTGGGGGGGCTACACCTTC
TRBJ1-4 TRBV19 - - CASSLGARDEKLFF TGTGCCAGTAGTTTGGGGGCAAGGGATGAAAAACTGTTTTTT
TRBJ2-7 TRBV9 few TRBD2 CASSVGLAGDSLAYEQYF TGTGCCAGCAGCGTAGGACTAGCGGGAGATTCTTTGGCGTACGAGCAGTACTTC
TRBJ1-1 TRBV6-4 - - CASSPEGGLGTEAFF TGTGCCAGCAGCCCAGAGGGAGGTTTGGGCACTGAAGCTTTCTTT
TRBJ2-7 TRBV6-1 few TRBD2 CASSDPSGLAGHYEQYF TGTGCCAGCAGTGACCCTTCCGGACTAGCGGGCCACTACGAGCAGTACTTC